Detailed here is one TCR beta chain. This clonotype was seen repeatedly, ten times or more. No antigen is known for it. It has no much larger one-base neighbor in the sample; base qualities were not kept. This entry comes from a study of regulatory T cells in long-lasting Graves disease (dated by TCRdb to 2020 to 2022). Background for the entire study: Antithyroid drugs had been taken for less than 3 months by newly diagnosed Graves' disease patients. This study used TCR sequencing and RNA sequencing of peripheral blood to compare persistent Graves' disease patients against newly diagnosed Graves' disease patients. The study took place in China and was registered as a clinical trial. A total of about 35 samples underwent TCR sequencing: 13 from persistent and some 20 from newly diagnosed Graves' disease patients.

The time point tag for this specimen amounts to: newly diagnosed GD, antithyroid drugs for less than 3 months. RNA was extracted from PBMCs in TRIzol for both TCR sequencing and RNA sequencing. The diagnosis of Graves' disease was made according to American Thyroid Association guidelines. Patients were recruited from an endocrinology department in Xi'an, China. Each patient gave roughly 8.4 milliliters of peripheral blood, collected in an EDTA anticoagulant tube. Ficoll Paque Plus density gradient separation was used to isolate PBMCs, and no further T cell sorting was done. An Agilent 2100 Bioanalyzer and agarose gel were used to assess RNA quality, and a NanoDrop 2000 was used to measure RNA concentration. V is shortened by 2 bases, J by 12 bases, and the region joining them spans 14 bases. There are 12 amino acids in the CDR3, from cysteine to phenylalanine inclusive. The retained sequence is limited to the CDR3, 36 bases, with the frame set at the first base.

The library came from multiplex PCR. Sequenced on an Illumina HiSeq 4000. CDR3 regions were amplified by Arm-PCR with iRepertoire HTBI primers to construct TCR beta libraries. PCR products were gel purified before sequencing. The study's processing was this. Across samples, 62 TRBV and 13 to 15 TRBJ segments were identified and used for gene usage analysis of CDR3 amino acid clonotypes. COPE and FqMerger were used to merge the filtered high-quality paired reads into contigs. BLAST was used to align contigs to the IMGT TRBV, TRBD and TRBJ reference genes, and CDR3 was defined following IMGT. Clonotypes above 0.1% frequency were classified as highly expanded clones. Shannon entropy served as the measure of repertoire diversity, while the Gini coefficient captured V-J evenness. Clonotypes shared by more than one individual were considered public. The raw public data were reprocessed by TCRdb itself: fastp quality trimming at Q25, MiXCR clonotype calling, in-frame beta chains only. Each CDR3 protein appears once, grouped with its most common genes and DNA. TCRdb assigned the V and J calls; the authors' analysis was not used. For this sample there are 390,000 or so distinct CDR3 sequences; 10% to 15% appear just once. The top ten hold approximately 20% of the sample.

Results and caveats for the whole study, not just this receptor: A larger number of public clonotypes was shared among persistent patients (approximately 2,600) than among newly diagnosed patients (around 890). Sequencing and analysis were restricted to the TCR beta chain. Lower TCR Shannon entropy and fewer highly expanded clones were observed in persistent Graves' disease patients than in newly diagnosed patients, which suggested clonal expansion. Only peripheral blood was studied, because thyroid tissue, the primary lesion, was inaccessible. As a limitation, the authors acknowledged that the small sample size may reduce accuracy. TRBV28, TRBJ1-2 and TRBJ2-5 were preferentially used in persistent disease, while TRBV20-1 and TRBJ2-1 were favored in newly diagnosed disease.

The sample was also linked to a second study, of T cells in Graves' hyperthyroidism and ophthalmopathy. The second paper further reports: Graves' hyperthyroidism was defined as stable when no progression to ophthalmopathy occurred over 18 months of follow-up. Hyperthyroidism patients were newly diagnosed, with disease duration under 2 months, and aged 18 to 65 years. Patients with uncontrolled infections, other autoimmune diseases, pregnancy or lactation were excluded. Diagnoses relied on clinical symptoms, serum thyroxine and TRAb, thyroid ultrasound and orbital computed tomography. A first-round RT-PCR of the TCR CDR3 used the HTBI primer set with the Qiagen OneStep RT-PCR kit. Most expanded thyroid clonotypes (frequency above 0.001) were also detected in blood, suggesting blood repertoires may reflect thyroid immune responses. A model built on a 13 V-J signature distinguished ophthalmopathy from stable hyperthyroidism, reaching approximately 89% sensitivity and 81.08% specificity in cross-validation and 80%/75% in testing. In validation, the model predicted progression to ophthalmopathy with 55% to 71% sensitivity and approximately 74% specificity, a median of 6.5 months before onset. TCR V-J signatures able to tell the groups apart were searched for in a discovery cohort of around 95 patients, of whom more than 40 had Graves' ophthalmopathy and about 60 had stable Graves' hyperthyroidism. Prospective prediction of ophthalmopathy was tested in an independent validation cohort consisting of about 19 hyperthyroidism patients and about 17 patients who later progressed to ophthalmopathy. For training and testing, the 100 or so patients in the discovery cohort were randomly divided in a 7:3 ratio. The study also compared thyroid tissue and blood T-cell repertoires from 6 or 7 Graves' hyperthyroidism patients. Following sampling, methimazole starting at 30 mg daily was given to hyperthyroidism patients, and high-dose intravenous methylprednisolone was given to ophthalmopathy patients. A second multiplex PCR round built the libraries, followed by size selection and purification. Libraries were sequenced paired-end with 100 bp reads on an Illumina HiSeq2000. Raw data were processed with SOAPnuke, discarding reads with adapters, uncalled bases, mean Phred below 15, or no exact constant-primer or identifier match. High-quality paired reads were merged with COPE v1.2.5, and unique nucleotide sequences were defined as clonotypes. MiTCR v1.1 was used to align the clonotypes against IMGT TRBV, TRBD and TRBJ reference segments. The analysis included only V-J combinations with a frequency above 0.0001, which together covered roughly 99% of the repertoires. A TCS score was defined as the ratio between F50 (clonal expansion) and ExV (chaos), using BLOSUM62-based TCRdist between CDR3 peptides within each V-J. Welch's t-statistics and random forest reduced 500 to 650 V-J features to some 14, which were used in a naive Bayes classifier (R e1071). No statistical method was used to set the sample size in advance, and investigators knew the group allocation. The paper reports TCR Vbeta CDR3 sequencing of over 120 peripheral blood samples: under 45 ophthalmopathy, roughly 74 hyperthyroidism and roughly 17 progressor patients.

The TCR comes from a young woman with Graves disease. Donor details come from another sample of the same person, matched by shared clones. This receptor chain uses TRBV12-3 or TRBV12-4 and TRBJ2-7, with the identity of the D gene unclear. The sequenced sample was peripheral blood mononuclear cells (PBMCs), obtained at new diagnosis, from a patient treated with antithyroid drugs. The DNA sequence is as follows: TGTGCCAGCAGTTTAACCCTGCCGGGTCGGTACTTC. It translates to CASSLTLPGRYF.